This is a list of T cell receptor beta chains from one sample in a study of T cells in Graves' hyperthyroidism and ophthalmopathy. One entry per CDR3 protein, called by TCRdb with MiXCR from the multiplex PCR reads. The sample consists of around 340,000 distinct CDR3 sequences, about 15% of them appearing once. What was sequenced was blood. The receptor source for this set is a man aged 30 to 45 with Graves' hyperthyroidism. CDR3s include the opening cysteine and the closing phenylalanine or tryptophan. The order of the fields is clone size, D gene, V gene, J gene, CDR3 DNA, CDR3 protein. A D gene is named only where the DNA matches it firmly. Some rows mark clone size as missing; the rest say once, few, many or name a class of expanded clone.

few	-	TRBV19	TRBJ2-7	TGTGCCGGCCGGAACAGCGCTAGCTCCTACGAGCAGTACTTC	CAGRNSASSYEQYF
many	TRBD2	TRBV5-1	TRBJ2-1	TGCGCCAGCAGCTTCCTAGCGGGAGTCCGGAATGAGCAGTTCTTC	CASSFLAGVRNEQFF
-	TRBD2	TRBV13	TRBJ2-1	TGTGCCACTTTCCTAGCGGGAGCCTACAATGAGCAGTTCTTC	CATFLAGAYNEQFF
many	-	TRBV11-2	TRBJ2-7	TGTGCCAGCAGCTTTGTTCTAGCAGGCGAGCAGTACTTC	CASSFVLAGEQYF
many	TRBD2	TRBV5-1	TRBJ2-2	TGCGCCAGCGGACTAGCCGGGGAGCTGTTTTTT	CASGLAGELFF
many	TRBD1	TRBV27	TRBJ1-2	TGTGCCAGCAGTTCCGATTTCCCGACAGGGAAGTATGGCTACACCTTC	CASSSDFPTGKYGYTF
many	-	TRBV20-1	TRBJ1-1	TGCAGTGCTAGAATGTGGCGGAGCCTCACTGAAGCTTTCTTT	CSARMWRSLTEAFF
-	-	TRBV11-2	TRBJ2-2	TGTGCCAGCAGCTTCCACCGGACACCGCTCACCGGGGAGCTGTTTTTT	CASSFHRTPLTGELFF
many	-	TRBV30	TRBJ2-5	TGTGCCTGTGCAGGCCAAGAGACCCAGTACTTC	CACAGQETQYF
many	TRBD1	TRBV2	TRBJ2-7	TGTGCCAGCACAAGTGACAGGGTCGGCGAGCAGTACTTC	CASTSDRVGEQYF
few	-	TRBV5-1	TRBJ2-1	TGCGCCAGCAGCTTGGAAGGCCTAGGGCCCAATGAGCAGTTCTTC	CASSLEGLGPNEQFF
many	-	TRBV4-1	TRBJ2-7	TGCGCCAGCAGCCAAGAGCGGGGCCACGAGCAGTACTTC	CASSQERGHEQYF
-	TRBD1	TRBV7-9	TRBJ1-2	TGTGCCAGCAGCTTAGAGGCCAGGGGGAATGGCTACACCTTC	CASSLEARGNGYTF
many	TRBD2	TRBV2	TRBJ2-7	TGTGCCAGCAGTGAGCTAGCGGGAGTTGACGAGCAGTACTTC	CASSELAGVDEQYF
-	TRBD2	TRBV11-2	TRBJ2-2	TGTGCCAGCAGCTTAATCGTCGGGCTAGCGGGAGGAAACGGGGAGCTGTTTTTT	CASSLIVGLAGGNGELFF